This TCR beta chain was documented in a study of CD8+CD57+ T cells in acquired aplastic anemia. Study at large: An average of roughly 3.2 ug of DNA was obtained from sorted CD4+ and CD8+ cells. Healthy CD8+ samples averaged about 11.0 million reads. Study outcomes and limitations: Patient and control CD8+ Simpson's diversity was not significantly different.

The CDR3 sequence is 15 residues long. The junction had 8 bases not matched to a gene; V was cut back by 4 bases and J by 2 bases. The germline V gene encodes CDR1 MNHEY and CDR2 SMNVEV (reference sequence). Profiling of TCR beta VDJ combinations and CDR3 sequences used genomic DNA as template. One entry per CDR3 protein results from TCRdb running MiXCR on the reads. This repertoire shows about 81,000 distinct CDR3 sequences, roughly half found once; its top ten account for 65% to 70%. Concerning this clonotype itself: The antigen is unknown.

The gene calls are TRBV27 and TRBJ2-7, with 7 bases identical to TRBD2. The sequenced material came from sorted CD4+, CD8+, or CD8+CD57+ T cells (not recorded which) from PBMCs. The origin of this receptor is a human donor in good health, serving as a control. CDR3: CASSSRRGRPYEQYF. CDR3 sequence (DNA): TGTGCCAGCAGTTCAAGGCGGGGGAGGCCCTACGAGCAGTACTTC.